Here is one T cell receptor (beta chain) with its context. Its antigen remains unknown. The germline gives CDR1 MNHNS, CDR2 SASEGT. The CDR3 contains 15 residues. With V trimmed by 4 bases and J by 7 bases, 7 bases remained unmatched. The data derive from a study of cytomegalovirus exposure and HLA in healthy donors. Regarding the study as a whole: The classifier reportedly diagnosed cytomegalovirus status with high specificity and sensitivity. A missense variant in DCLRE1C was later tied to TCR beta V- and J-gene trimming. The authors enumerated under 200 TCR beta chains as linked to cytomegalovirus. Equally common other TCR beta chains were less clonally expanded than HLA-associated ones, a later analysis found.

The primer mix had 60 Vbeta and 13 Jbeta primers. Assay: immunoSEQ multiplex PCR; the TCRdb copy retains only in-frame clones and omits some. The sample holds around 180,000 clones; more than 75% are singletons and the top ten take 0.2% to 0.3%. Sequenced input: PBMCs. This chain joins TRBV6-1 and TRBJ2-1, with 10 nucleotides matching TRBD2. The source is a girl in the first two years of life in good health and CMV-seronegative. DNA for the CDR3: TGTGCCAGCAGTGCTAGAGGGACTAGCGCAAATGAGCAGTTCTTC. Amino acid sequence: CASSARGTSANEQFF.